Listed here are 10 T cell receptor beta chains from one sample, sequenced in a study of cytomegalovirus exposure and HLA in healthy donors. Measured with immunoSEQ multiplex PCR; TCRdb has only the in-frame clones, and not every one. The table includes about 280,000 clones, 70% to 90% detected once. The sample comprised PBMCs. Source of these receptors: a woman aged 18-29 years in good health and CMV-seronegative.

V and J are TRBV28 and TRBJ1-2; TRBD1 matches at 7 bases. CDR1 is MDHEN, CDR2 SYDVKM, per germline. This CDR3 region has 15 residues. V shed 1 base and J 8 bases; nucleotides not matched to a gene: 10. This CDR3 reads CASSLYLGGAGGYTF. The CDR3 bases are TGTGCCAGCAGTTTATACCTAGGGGGCGCTGGGGGCTACACCTTC.

The CDR3 DNA is TGTGCCAGTAGCTTGATAGCGGGAGGGCCCTACGAGCAGTACTTC. It yields the protein CASSLIAGGPYEQYF. The chain joins TRBV19 to TRBJ2-7, with 11 bases fitting TRBD2. Germline-derived CDR1 and CDR2 are LNHDA and SQIVND (reference sequence). The V and J ends lost 6 bases and 2 bases, in that order; junction bases with no gene match: 6. This CDR3 has 15 residues.

Worth noting for this clone: Other DNA sequences in the sample encode the same CDR3. The chain has TRBV5-6 and TRBJ2-7; 10 bases fit TRBD1. V trimming: 4 bases; J trimming: 2 bases; junction bases outside the gene matches: 3. Per the germline V gene, CDR1 is SGHDT and CDR2 is YYEEEE. This CDR3 is built from 14 residues. DNA of the CDR3: TGTGCCAGCAGCCCCGGGACAGGGGCCTACGAGCAGTACTTC. This translates into CASSPGTGAYEQYF.

The chain is built from TRBV6-5 and TRBJ2-3; possibly TRBD1 for D (5 bases). Germline V CDR1 and CDR2: MNHEY, SVGAGI. With 8 bases removed from V and 2 bases from J, the gap between germline ends came to 14 bases. The CDR3 extends over 14 amino acids. The CDR3 DNA follows: TGTGCCAGCGGGCGATCCAGGGTCACAGATACGCAGTATTTT. This sequence encodes CASGRSRVTDTQYF.

This chain uses TRBV6-5 with TRBJ2-5; perhaps TRBD1 as D (5 bases). The CDR3 extends over 12 amino acids. Germline values: CDR1 MNHEY, CDR2 SVGAGI. V was cut by 6 bases and J by 1 base, with 6 bases left in between. The CDR3 reads CASRGLQETQYF. Written as DNA, the CDR3 is TGTGCCAGCAGGGGGCTCCAAGAGACCCAGTACTTC.

This clone was counted between two and nine times. V gene TRBV29-1 combines with J gene TRBJ2-7; tentatively, D is TRBD2 (6 bases). The CDR3 loop spans 13 amino acids. Trimming stripped 6 bases from V and 0 bases from J, with 12 bases between. Germline CDR1 reads SQVTM; CDR2 reads ANQGSEA. CDR3: CSVLAPSSYEQYF. CDR3 nucleotide sequence: TGCAGCGTGCTAGCGCCGAGCTCCTACGAGCAGTACTTC.

This chain uses TRBV28 with TRBJ1-5, with D unresolved. This CDR3 region has 14 residues. Germline V gene sequence: CDR1 MDHEN, CDR2 SYDVKM. Trimming removed 7 bases from V and 3 bases from J, with 13 bases in between. CDR3 in DNA: TGTGCCAGCAACCCCCGAAGCTACAATCAGCCCCAGCATTTT. This sequence encodes CASNPRSYNQPQHF. The variable domain in full, completed from reference TRBV28 and TRBJ1-5, reads DVKVTQSSRYLVKRTGEKVFLECVQDMDHENMFWYRQDPGLGLRLIYFSYDVKMKEKGDIPEGYSVSREKKERFSLILESASTNQTSMYLCASNPRSYNQPQHFGDGTRLSIL.

The genes are TRBV29-1 and TRBJ1-1; 10 nucleotides align to TRBD1. This CDR3 spans 14 amino acids. Germline V gives CDR1 SQVTM, CDR2 ANQGSEA. After removal of 3 bases from V and 1 base from J, the junction contained 2 bases not matched to a gene. CDR3 nucleotide sequence: TGCAGCGTTGACAGGGACAGGGGGAACACTGAAGCTTTCTTT. Its translation: CSVDRDRGNTEAFF.

The chain has TRBV5-6 and TRBJ2-1; 7 positions agree with TRBD1. This CDR3 is 14 amino acids long. Per germline, CDR1 SGHDT and CDR2 YYEEEE. The junction had 7 bases not matched to a gene; V was cut back by 2 bases and J by 8 bases. CDR3 loop: CASSFGRGSHEQFF. The CDR3 DNA sequence: TGTGCCAGCAGCTTCGGCAGGGGGAGTCATGAGCAGTTCTTC.

This chain connects TRBV7-9 to TRBJ2-7; D remains ambiguous. The CDR3 length is 8 residues. V lost 10 bases and J 6 bases, leaving 4 bases between the germline ends. Germline-derived CDR1 and CDR2 are SEHNR and FQNEAQ (reference sequence). The CDR3 DNA reads as TGTGCCACCTCCGAGCAGTACTTC. Protein: CATSEQYF.